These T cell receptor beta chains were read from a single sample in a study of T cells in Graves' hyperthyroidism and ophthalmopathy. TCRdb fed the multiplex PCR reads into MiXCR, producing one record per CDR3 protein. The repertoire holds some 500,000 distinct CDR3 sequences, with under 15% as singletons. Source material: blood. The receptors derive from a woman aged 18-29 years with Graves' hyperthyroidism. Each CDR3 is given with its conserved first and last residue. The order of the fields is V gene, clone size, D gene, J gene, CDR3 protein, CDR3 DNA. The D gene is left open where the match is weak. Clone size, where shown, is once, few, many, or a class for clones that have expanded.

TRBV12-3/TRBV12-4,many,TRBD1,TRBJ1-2,CASSTGGVSFGYTF,TGTGCCAGCAGTACAGGGGGCGTAAGTTTTGGCTACACCTTC
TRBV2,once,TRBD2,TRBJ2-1,CASSLIGSGRANEQFF,TGTGCCAGCAGCCTGATTGGGAGCGGGAGGGCTAATGAGCAGTTCTTC
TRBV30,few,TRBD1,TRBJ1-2,CAWRGTGGAGYGYTF,TGTGCCTGGAGGGGGACAGGGGGCGCAGGGTATGGCTACACCTTC
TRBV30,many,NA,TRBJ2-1,CAWSVSGNNEQFF,TGTGCCTGGAGTGTCTCGGGGAATAATGAGCAGTTCTTC
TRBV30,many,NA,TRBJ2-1,CAWSVGPGRWDEQFF,TGTGCCTGGAGTGTTGGGCCAGGGAGGTGGGATGAGCAGTTCTTC
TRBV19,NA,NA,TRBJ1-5,CASSRSDTVNQPQHF,TGTGCCAGTAGTCGATCGGATACCGTCAATCAGCCCCAGCATTTT
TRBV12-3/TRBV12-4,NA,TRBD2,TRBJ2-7,CASSPAVAGNNEQYF,TGTGCCAGCAGTCCCGCGGTAGCGGGAAACAACGAGCAGTACTTC
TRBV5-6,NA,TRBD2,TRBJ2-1,CASNFWAGLALNEQFF,TGTGCCAGCAACTTCTGGGCGGGACTAGCATTGAATGAGCAGTTCTTC
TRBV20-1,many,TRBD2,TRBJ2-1,CSARDPGLVGNEQFF,TGCAGTGCTAGAGATCCGGGACTAGTGGGCAATGAGCAGTTCTTC
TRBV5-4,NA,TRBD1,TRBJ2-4,CASSDPHRGLAKNIQYF,TGTGCCAGCAGCGATCCCCACAGGGGGCTCGCCAAAAACATTCAGTACTTC
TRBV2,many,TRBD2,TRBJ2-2,CASRRTSRAGELFF,TGTGCCAGCAGGCGGACTAGTCGGGCCGGGGAGCTGTTTTTT
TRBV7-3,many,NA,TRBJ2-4,CASSLGSKDIQYF,TGTGCCAGCAGCTTAGGGTCTAAGGACATTCAGTACTTC
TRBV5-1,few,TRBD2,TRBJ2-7,CASSLGGLGSYEQYF,TGCGCCAGCAGCTTGGGGGGACTAGGAAGCTACGAGCAGTACTTC
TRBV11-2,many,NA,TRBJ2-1,CASSLGVAQREQFF,TGTGCCAGCAGCTTAGGGGTGGCCCAAAGAGAGCAGTTCTTC
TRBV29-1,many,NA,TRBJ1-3,CSVGRGDDTIYF,TGCAGCGTTGGGCGAGGTGACGACACCATATATTTT
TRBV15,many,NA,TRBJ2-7,CATSRPLAFPYEQYF,TGTGCCACCAGCCGACCTTTAGCGTTCCCCTACGAGCAGTACTTC
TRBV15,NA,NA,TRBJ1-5,CATTHGTSNQPQHF,TGTGCCACTACCCACGGGACAAGCAATCAGCCCCAGCATTTT
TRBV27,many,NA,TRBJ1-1,CASSWGQAMNTEAFF,TGTGCCAGCAGTTGGGGGCAGGCTATGAACACTGAAGCTTTCTTT
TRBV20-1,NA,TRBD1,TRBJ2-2,CSAITGDPNTGELFF,TGCAGTGCCATAACAGGGGACCCGAACACCGGGGAGCTGTTTTTT
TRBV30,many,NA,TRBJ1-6,CAWSSVRGNSPLHF,TGTGCCTGGAGTTCCGTTAGGGGAAATTCACCCCTCCACTTT
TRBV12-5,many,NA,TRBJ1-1,CASGLATDTRAFF,TGTGCTAGTGGTTTGGCAACAGACACTAGAGCTTTCTTT
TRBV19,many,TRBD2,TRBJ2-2,CASSIWTSGSGDTGELFF,TGTGCCAGTAGTATTTGGACTAGCGGGAGCGGGGATACCGGGGAGCTGTTTTTT
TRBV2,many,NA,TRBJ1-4,CASSARELNEKLFF,TGTGCCAGCAGTGCCCGGGAATTAAATGAAAAACTGTTTTTT
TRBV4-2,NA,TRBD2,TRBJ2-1,CASSQEVRTSFYNEQFF,TGTGCCAGCAGCCAAGAGGTCCGGACTAGCTTCTACAATGAGCAGTTCTTC
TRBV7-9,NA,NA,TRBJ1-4,CASTRGGGPNEKLFF,TGTGCCAGCACCCGGGGAGGGGGTCCTAATGAAAAACTGTTTTTT
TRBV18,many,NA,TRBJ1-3,CASSPVATSGNTIYF,TGTGCCAGCTCACCGGTGGCGACCTCTGGAAACACCATATATTTT
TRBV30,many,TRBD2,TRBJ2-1,CAWLPTSGEQFF,TGTGCCTGGCTGCCGACTAGCGGCGAGCAGTTCTTC
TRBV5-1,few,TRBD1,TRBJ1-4,CASSARQGNEKLFF,TGCGCCAGCAGCGCAAGACAGGGTAACGAAAAACTGTTTTTT
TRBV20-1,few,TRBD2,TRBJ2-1,CSGGGAVPYNEQFF,TGCAGTGGGGGGGGAGCGGTCCCCTACAATGAGCAGTTCTTC
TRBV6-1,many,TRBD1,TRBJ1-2,CASSGTGGGYTF,TGTGCCAGCAGTGGGACAGGGGGTGGCTACACCTTC
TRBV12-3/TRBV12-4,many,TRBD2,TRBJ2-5,CASSPGGTSGGQETQYF,TGTGCCAGCAGCCCAGGTGGCACTAGCGGGGGCCAAGAGACCCAGTACTTC
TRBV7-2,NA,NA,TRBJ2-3,CSSSPRRDTDTQYF,TGTTCCAGCAGCCCCCGTAGGGACACAGATACGCAGTATTTT
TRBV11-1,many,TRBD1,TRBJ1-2,CASSPTRTGNYGYTF,TGTGCCAGCAGCCCAACCCGGACAGGGAACTATGGCTACACCTTC
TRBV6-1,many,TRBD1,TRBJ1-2,CASSDRLGPRDRGSGYTF,TGTGCCAGCAGTGATCGACTGGGGCCGAGGGACAGGGGGTCTGGCTACACCTTC
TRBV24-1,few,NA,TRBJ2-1,CATSSAGGPSSYNEQFF,TGTGCCACCAGTTCGGCAGGGGGGCCCAGCTCCTACAATGAGCAGTTCTTC
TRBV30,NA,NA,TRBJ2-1,CAWSDRVGNEQFF,TGTGCCTGGAGTGACAGGGTTGGGAATGAGCAGTTCTTC
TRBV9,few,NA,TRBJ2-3,CARETQYF,TGTGCCAGGGAGACGCAGTATTTT
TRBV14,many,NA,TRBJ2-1,CASSRQTLWNEQFF,TGTGCCAGCAGTAGACAGACCCTATGGAATGAGCAGTTCTTC
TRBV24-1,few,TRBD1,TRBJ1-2,CATSDTGTGMRDGYTF,TGTGCCACCAGTGACACCGGGACAGGGATGAGGGATGGCTACACCTTC
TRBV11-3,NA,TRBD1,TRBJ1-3,CASSLYRGLHSGNTIYF,TGTGCCAGCAGCTTATACAGGGGACTACACTCTGGAAACACCATATATTTT
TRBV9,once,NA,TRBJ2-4,CASSPDTKNIQYF,TGTGCCAGCAGCCCGGACACAAAAAACATTCAGTACTTC
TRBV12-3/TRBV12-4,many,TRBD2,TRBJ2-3,CASSTKFLAGSTDTQYF,TGTGCCAGCAGTACAAAGTTCCTAGCGGGGAGCACAGATACGCAGTATTTT